These T cell receptor beta chains were read from a single sample in a study of blood T cell repertoires in COVID-19. Repertoires were generated with immunoSEQ multiplex PCR, while TCRdb's copy carries only in-frame clones and drops some. The table includes about 130,000 clones, roughly nine tenths detected once. Sequencing was done on a sample of peripheral blood. Source of these receptors: a man aged 45 to 65 with active COVID-19. CDR3s include the opening cysteine and the closing phenylalanine or tryptophan. D genes are given only for firm matches. Size is omitted from some rows. Given values are once, few, many or a class for expanded clones.

J gene: TRBJ2-5; V gene: TRBV7-7; D gene: TRBD1; clone size: -; CDR3 DNA: TGTGCCAGCAGCTTAGAGACAGGGGGTAGAGAGACCCAGTACTTC; CDR3 protein: CASSLETGGRETQYF
J gene: TRBJ2-1; V gene: TRBV6-5; D gene: TRBD1; clone size: -; CDR3 DNA: TGTGCCAGCAGTTACTCAGGGGGCCGCGTCTACAATGAGCAGTTCTTC; CDR3 protein: CASSYSGGRVYNEQFF
J gene: TRBJ1-2; V gene: TRBV5-4; D gene: TRBD1; clone size: -; CDR3 DNA: TGTGCCAGCAGCTACCGGGACAGGGACTATGGCTACACCTTC; CDR3 protein: CASSYRDRDYGYTF
J gene: TRBJ1-1; V gene: TRBV18; D gene: -; clone size: once; CDR3 DNA: TGTGCCAGCTCACCCTTAAGATTGCAGGGGAAAAACGGTGGGATGAACACTGAAGCTTTCTTT; CDR3 protein: CASSPLRLQGKNGGMNTEAFF
J gene: TRBJ1-4; V gene: TRBV7-2; D gene: TRBD1; clone size: -; CDR3 DNA: TGTGCCAGCAGCCTCCGACAGGGTAGGGATGAAAAACTGTTTTTT; CDR3 protein: CASSLRQGRDEKLFF
J gene: TRBJ2-7; V gene: TRBV7-9; D gene: TRBD1; clone size: -; CDR3 DNA: TGTGCCAGCAGCCCACCGGACAGGGTACACGAGCAGTACTTC; CDR3 protein: CASSPPDRVHEQYF
J gene: TRBJ1-2; V gene: TRBV6-2/TRBV6-3; D gene: -; clone size: -; CDR3 DNA: TGTGCCAGCAGTTACTCGGCGGGACTTAACTATGGCTACACCTTC; CDR3 protein: CASSYSAGLNYGYTF
J gene: TRBJ2-5; V gene: TRBV3-1/TRBV3-2; D gene: TRBD1; clone size: few; CDR3 DNA: TGTGCCAGCAGCCCTTACAGGGGGCGGGAGACCCAGTACTTC; CDR3 protein: CASSPYRGRETQYF
J gene: TRBJ1-2; V gene: TRBV5-1; D gene: -; clone size: -; CDR3 DNA: TGCGCCAGCAGCCTCTTAACACCCGACTATGGCTACACCTTC; CDR3 protein: CASSLLTPDYGYTF
J gene: TRBJ2-5; V gene: TRBV2; D gene: -; clone size: -; CDR3 DNA: TGTGCCAGCAGTGGACTTCCCGCGGAGACCCAGTACTTC; CDR3 protein: CASSGLPAETQYF
J gene: TRBJ1-6; V gene: TRBV6-5; D gene: TRBD1; clone size: -; CDR3 DNA: TGTGCCAGCAGTCTCCGGGACAGGGGGCGTTCACCCCTCCACTTT; CDR3 protein: CASSLRDRGRSPLHF
J gene: TRBJ2-7; V gene: TRBV29-1; D gene: -; clone size: -; CDR3 DNA: TGCAGCGTTGAGGGGAGGAAAGGGGAGCAGTACTTC; CDR3 protein: CSVEGRKGEQYF
J gene: TRBJ2-2; V gene: TRBV10-3; D gene: -; clone size: -; CDR3 DNA: TGTGCCATCAGTGAGCCTCATGGGAGCGGGGAGCTGTTTTTT; CDR3 protein: CAISEPHGSGELFF
J gene: TRBJ1-2; V gene: TRBV7-8; D gene: TRBD1; clone size: once; CDR3 DNA: TGTGCCAGCAGCTTAGTGAACGCGACAGGGGGATATGGCTACACCTTC; CDR3 protein: CASSLVNATGGYGYTF
J gene: TRBJ2-1; V gene: TRBV10-3; D gene: -; clone size: -; CDR3 DNA: TGTGCCATCAGTGAGTCGGAGGGATACAATGAGCAGTTCTTC; CDR3 protein: CAISESEGYNEQFF
J gene: TRBJ2-1; V gene: TRBV7-9; D gene: -; clone size: -; CDR3 DNA: TGTGCCAGCAGCTTACTAAAGAATGAGCAGTTCTTC; CDR3 protein: CASSLLKNEQFF
J gene: TRBJ2-3; V gene: TRBV5-6; D gene: -; clone size: once; CDR3 DNA: TGTGCCAGCAGCGTAGGAACAGGTGCTAGCACAGATACGCAGTATTTT; CDR3 protein: CASSVGTGASTDTQYF
J gene: TRBJ2-7; V gene: TRBV18; D gene: -; clone size: -; CDR3 DNA: TGTGCCAGTCACGCCGAGGGCGAGCAGTACTTC; CDR3 protein: CASHAEGEQYF
J gene: TRBJ1-5; V gene: TRBV5-5; D gene: TRBD1; clone size: -; CDR3 DNA: TGTGCCAGCAGCTTTACAGGGGGCAATCAGCCCCAGCATTTT; CDR3 protein: CASSFTGGNQPQHF
J gene: TRBJ2-1; V gene: TRBV24-1; D gene: TRBD2; clone size: few; CDR3 DNA: TGTGCCACCAGTGATTTGGGGGCGGGAGGGTACAATGAGCAGTTCTTC; CDR3 protein: CATSDLGAGGYNEQFF
J gene: TRBJ2-2; V gene: TRBV9; D gene: TRBD2; clone size: -; CDR3 DNA: TGTGCCAGCAGGCCAGGCGGGAGCGGGCGGACTGGGGAGCTGTTTTTT; CDR3 protein: CASRPGGSGRTGELFF
J gene: TRBJ2-7; V gene: TRBV7-9; D gene: TRBD2; clone size: -; CDR3 DNA: TGTGCCAGCAGCCCCGGAGGGGCAGCGGGGGATCCTCCCGAGCAGTACTTC; CDR3 protein: CASSPGGAAGDPPEQYF
J gene: TRBJ2-2; V gene: TRBV7-6; D gene: TRBD2; clone size: -; CDR3 DNA: TGTGCCAGCAGCTCGGGTTCTGCGGGGGAGCCCGGGGAGCTGTTTTTT; CDR3 protein: CASSSGSAGEPGELFF
J gene: TRBJ2-3; V gene: TRBV4-1; D gene: TRBD1; clone size: -; CDR3 DNA: TGCGCCAGCAGCCTTCAGGGGGCGTCCGCAGATACGCAGTATTTT; CDR3 protein: CASSLQGASADTQYF
J gene: TRBJ1-2; V gene: TRBV19; D gene: -; clone size: -; CDR3 DNA: TGTGCCAGTAGTATACCCAGCCACAGGCTGGAAGGCTACACCTTC; CDR3 protein: CASSIPSHRLEGYTF
J gene: TRBJ2-6; V gene: TRBV5-4; D gene: TRBD1; clone size: -; CDR3 DNA: TGTGCCAGCAGCTTAAATTTCGGAACAGGGGATGGGGCCAACGTCCTGACTTTC; CDR3 protein: CASSLNFGTGDGANVLTF
J gene: TRBJ1-1; V gene: TRBV19; D gene: -; clone size: -; CDR3 DNA: TGTGCCAGTACCCTAGGACAAACTGAAGCTTTCTTT; CDR3 protein: CASTLGQTEAFF
J gene: TRBJ2-2; V gene: TRBV6-1; D gene: -; clone size: few; CDR3 DNA: TGTGCCAGCAGTGAATCGTACAGGGTCACCGGGGAGCTGTTTTTT; CDR3 protein: CASSESYRVTGELFF
J gene: TRBJ2-3; V gene: TRBV15; D gene: TRBD2; clone size: -; CDR3 DNA: TGTGCCACCAGCAGAGATGCGAGCGGGGGCACAGATACGCAGTATTTT; CDR3 protein: CATSRDASGGTDTQYF
J gene: TRBJ1-5; V gene: TRBV19; D gene: -; clone size: once; CDR3 DNA: TGTGCCAGTAGTCCGCGGGATAGCAATCAGCCCCAGCATTTT; CDR3 protein: CASSPRDSNQPQHF
J gene: TRBJ2-5; V gene: TRBV24-1; D gene: -; clone size: -; CDR3 DNA: TGTGCCACCAGTGATGTTCGGGGGTCAGGAGAGACCCAGTACTTC; CDR3 protein: CATSDVRGSGETQYF
J gene: TRBJ1-5; V gene: TRBV24-1; D gene: TRBD1; clone size: -; CDR3 DNA: TGTGCCACCAGTCAAACAGGGGCGACGCAGCCCCAGCATTTT; CDR3 protein: CATSQTGATQPQHF
J gene: TRBJ1-5; V gene: TRBV3-1/TRBV3-2; D gene: -; clone size: -; CDR3 DNA: TGTGCCAGCAGCCAAGAAGCGAATCAGCCCCAGCATTTT; CDR3 protein: CASSQEANQPQHF
J gene: TRBJ1-1; V gene: TRBV7-8; D gene: TRBD1; clone size: -; CDR3 DNA: TGTGCCAGCAGCTTAAGGACAGGGGTCGCGCAGGGGTTGGGCACTGAAGCTTTCTTT; CDR3 protein: CASSLRTGVAQGLGTEAFF
J gene: TRBJ1-1; V gene: TRBV6-1; D gene: TRBD1; clone size: once; CDR3 DNA: TGTGCCAGCAGTGAAGACAGGGGTTGGACTGAAGCTTTCTTT; CDR3 protein: CASSEDRGWTEAFF
J gene: TRBJ1-2; V gene: TRBV14; D gene: -; clone size: -; CDR3 DNA: TGTGCCAGCAGCCGACAGAGGAACTATGGCTACACCTTC; CDR3 protein: CASSRQRNYGYTF
J gene: TRBJ1-4; V gene: TRBV7-2; D gene: -; clone size: -; CDR3 DNA: TGTGCCAGCAGCATCGGACAGAATGAAAAACTGTTTTTT; CDR3 protein: CASSIGQNEKLFF
J gene: TRBJ1-1; V gene: TRBV7-3; D gene: -; clone size: -; CDR3 DNA: TGTGCCAGCAGCTTAGGGGGACACCCGAACACTGAAGCTTTCTTT; CDR3 protein: CASSLGGHPNTEAFF
J gene: TRBJ1-1; V gene: TRBV27; D gene: -; clone size: -; CDR3 DNA: TGTGCCAGCAGTTCAAGACAATGGGGAGCAAAAGCTTTCTTT; CDR3 protein: CASSSRQWGAKAFF
J gene: TRBJ2-3; V gene: TRBV7-2; D gene: -; clone size: -; CDR3 DNA: TGTGCCAGCAGCTTAGAGGGGGGGTGGACAGGGAGCACAGATACGCAGTATTTT; CDR3 protein: CASSLEGGWTGSTDTQYF
J gene: TRBJ1-1; V gene: TRBV9; D gene: -; clone size: -; CDR3 DNA: TGTGCCAGCAGCGGATTTAGGAGGAAAAACACTGAAGCTTTCTTT; CDR3 protein: CASSGFRRKNTEAFF
J gene: TRBJ1-2; V gene: TRBV12-3/TRBV12-4; D gene: TRBD1; clone size: -; CDR3 DNA: TGTGCCAGCAGTTTTCAGGGGGAAGGCTACACCTTC; CDR3 protein: CASSFQGEGYTF
J gene: TRBJ2-5; V gene: TRBV27; D gene: TRBD1; clone size: -; CDR3 DNA: TGTGCCAGCAGTTCCGGGACAGTAGGAGAGACCCAGTACTTC; CDR3 protein: CASSSGTVGETQYF
J gene: TRBJ2-2; V gene: TRBV6-5; D gene: -; clone size: -; CDR3 DNA: TGTGCCGGGGGACTCGTCCCCGGGGAGCTGTTTTTT; CDR3 protein: CAGGLVPGELFF
J gene: TRBJ1-1; V gene: TRBV9; D gene: -; clone size: -; CDR3 DNA: TGTGCCAGCAGCGTAGAGGGGTTCACTGAAGCTTTCTTT; CDR3 protein: CASSVEGFTEAFF
J gene: TRBJ1-1; V gene: TRBV3-1/TRBV3-2; D gene: -; clone size: -; CDR3 DNA: TGTGCCAGCAGCCCCCAGGGCAACACTGAAGCTTTCTTT; CDR3 protein: CASSPQGNTEAFF
J gene: TRBJ1-3; V gene: TRBV9; D gene: -; clone size: -; CDR3 DNA: TGTGCCAGCAGCCCCCGTACTTATCCCACCCAGGCGATGGACACCATATATTTT; CDR3 protein: CASSPRTYPTQAMDTIYF
J gene: TRBJ2-1; V gene: TRBV4-1; D gene: TRBD1; clone size: -; CDR3 DNA: TGCGCCAGCAGAGCCGGGACAGGGGTTCTAAATGAGCAGTTCTTC; CDR3 protein: CASRAGTGVLNEQFF
J gene: TRBJ2-3; V gene: TRBV6-5; D gene: TRBD2; clone size: -; CDR3 DNA: TGTGCCAGCAGCTTTAGCGGGGGGGCAGATACGCAGTATTTT; CDR3 protein: CASSFSGGADTQYF
J gene: TRBJ2-7; V gene: TRBV20-1; D gene: -; clone size: -; CDR3 DNA: TGCAGTGCTAGGTTAACCTACGAGCAGTACTTC; CDR3 protein: CSARLTYEQYF
J gene: TRBJ1-5; V gene: TRBV12-3/TRBV12-4; D gene: TRBD1; clone size: -; CDR3 DNA: TGTGCCAGCAGTCCCGACAGGGATCAGCCCCAGCATTTT; CDR3 protein: CASSPDRDQPQHF
J gene: TRBJ1-6; V gene: TRBV6-1; D gene: -; clone size: -; CDR3 DNA: TGTGCCAGCAGTGAAGACGTTAGCTCCTATAATTCACCCCTCCACTTT; CDR3 protein: CASSEDVSSYNSPLHF
J gene: TRBJ2-1; V gene: TRBV5-1; D gene: -; clone size: once; CDR3 DNA: TGCGCCAGCAGCACGGACAGTTACAATGAGCAGTTCTTC; CDR3 protein: CASSTDSYNEQFF
J gene: TRBJ2-7; V gene: TRBV7-2; D gene: TRBD2; clone size: once; CDR3 DNA: TGTGCCAGCAGCTTAATCGGGGCAGGGAGGGCCTACGAGCAGTACTTC; CDR3 protein: CASSLIGAGRAYEQYF
J gene: TRBJ2-2; V gene: TRBV11-1; D gene: TRBD2; clone size: -; CDR3 DNA: TGTGCCAGCAGCTTTCTGAGCGGGGGGAACACCGGGGAGCTGTTTTTT; CDR3 protein: CASSFLSGGNTGELFF
J gene: TRBJ2-3; V gene: TRBV5-1; D gene: TRBD2; clone size: -; CDR3 DNA: TGCGCCAGCAGCTTGAGGGGACTAGCGGGCACAAGCACAGATACGCAGTATTTT; CDR3 protein: CASSLRGLAGTSTDTQYF
J gene: TRBJ1-3; V gene: TRBV3-1/TRBV3-2; D gene: -; clone size: -; CDR3 DNA: TGTGCCAGCAGCCTAACAGAGTTAAACACCATATATTTT; CDR3 protein: CASSLTELNTIYF
J gene: TRBJ2-1; V gene: TRBV5-1; D gene: -; clone size: -; CDR3 DNA: TGCGCCAGCAGCTCGGACAGCAGCTCCTACAATGAGCAGTTCTTC; CDR3 protein: CASSSDSSSYNEQFF
J gene: TRBJ2-1; V gene: TRBV3-1/TRBV3-2; D gene: TRBD2; clone size: -; CDR3 DNA: TGTGCCAGCAGCCAGATAGCGGGAGAGAATGAGCAGTTCTTC; CDR3 protein: CASSQIAGENEQFF
J gene: TRBJ2-3; V gene: TRBV5-5; D gene: TRBD1; clone size: -; CDR3 DNA: TGTGCCAGCAGCGTGGCTCCGGGACAGGGGGTAGATACGCAGTATTTT; CDR3 protein: CASSVAPGQGVDTQYF